The 26 T cell receptor beta chains reported below all come from one sample, sequenced in a study of post-analysis software for immune sequencing data. Regarding the study as a whole: The study found TRBV5-6, TRBV5-1 and TRBV20-1 among about 5 TRBV segments more frequent in patients than controls.

Their cognate antigens are unknown. Unique molecular identifiers were present in the TCR beta cDNA libraries. In TCRdb, the PCR reads were re-called with MiXCR into one record per CDR3 protein. The profile shows fewer than 900,000 distinct CDR3 sequences, about 43% of them singletons. Input material: blood. The receptor source for this set is a girl aged 5-17 years with multiple sclerosis.

The chain recombines TRBV28 with TRBJ2-1; 10 nucleotides match TRBD1. This CDR3 is built from 14 residues. V shed 7 bases and J 4 bases; nucleotides not matched to a gene: 4. Germline-derived CDR1 and CDR2 are MDHEN and SYDVKM. This CDR3 is CASKDRGTYNEQFF. CDR3 DNA: TGTGCCAGCAAGGACAGGGGGACATACAATGAGCAGTTCTTC.

This clonotype was counted a few times. The chain is built from TRBV15 and TRBJ2-7, with D possibly matching TRBD2 (5 bases). The CDR3 contains 13 residues. From germline, CDR1 is LNHNV and CDR2 YYDKDF (reference sequence). V was pared by 5 bases and J by 0 bases, with 8 bases between. CDR3 DNA: TGTGCCACCAGCGAGGGCAGCTCCTACGAGCAGTACTTC. Its protein product is CATSEGSSYEQYF.

The chain has TRBV6-5 and TRBJ1-5, with a tentative D call TRBD1 (6 bases). V was clipped by 7 bases and J by 3 bases, with 10 bases between them. The V gene's germline CDR1 is MNHEY and CDR2 SVGAGI. The CDR3 sequence is 13 residues long. CDR3 coding DNA: TGTGCCAGCAAAGGGGGTACCAATCAGCCCCAGCATTTT. This translates into CASKGGTNQPQHF.

This clonotype was picked up one time. V gene TRBV5-1 combines with J gene TRBJ1-4; 8 bases fit TRBD1. This CDR3 is 15 amino acids long. J lost 4 bases, V lost 4 bases, and 6 bases had no gene match. Germline V gene sequence: CDR1 SGHRS, CDR2 YFSETQ. As DNA, the CDR3 is TGCGCCAGCAGCCGAGGACAGGGCCTTAATGAAAAACTGTTTTTT. Amino acid sequence: CASSRGQGLNEKLFF.

CDR3 residues: CASSFRGAEAFF. DNA of the CDR3: TGTGCCAGCAGTTTTAGGGGGGCTGAAGCTTTCTTT. The genes are TRBV27 and TRBJ1-1, with a weak D call TRBD1 (6 bases). The CDR3 runs 12 residues. V was trimmed by 3 bases and J by 6 bases, leaving 8 bases between them. Germline loops: CDR1 MNHEY, CDR2 SMNVEV (reference sequence).

This clonotype was detected only a few times. V gene TRBV27 combines with J gene TRBJ1-2; D call uncertain. Per the germline V gene, CDR1 is MNHEY and CDR2 is SMNVEV (reference sequence). This CDR3 is 15 amino acids long. V was pared by 6 bases and J by 0 bases, with 14 bases between. In nucleotides, the CDR3 is TGTGCCAGCAGGGAATACAGCGCAACTAACTATGGCTACACCTTC. It translates to CASREYSATNYGYTF.

This clonotype occurred a few times. V gene TRBV6-5 combines with J gene TRBJ1-2; a possible D gene is TRBD1 (6 bases). Per germline, CDR1 MNHEY and CDR2 SVGAGI. With 6 bases removed from V and 4 bases from J, the gap between germline ends came to 12 bases. This CDR3 spans 13 amino acids. The CDR3 region is CASSKTDSYGYTF. The CDR3 DNA reads TGTGCCAGCAGCAAAACGGACAGCTATGGCTACACCTTC.

Notes on this clonotype: The junction differs from germline at one of its ends, possibly a read error. V is TRBV29-1 and J is TRBJ1-2; D remains ambiguous. The CDR3 is 11 residues long. Germline V gene sequence: CDR1 SQVTM, CDR2 ANQGSEA. The CDR3 DNA is TGCAGCGTTGGGGCGGATGGTGGCCACACCTTC. This codes for CSVGADGGHTF.

This sequence joins TRBV4-2 and TRBJ2-7; 7 bases agree with TRBD2. V lost 3 bases to trimming and J lost 3 bases; unmatched junction nucleotides: 14. The CDR3 is 17 residues long. Germline-derived CDR1 and CDR2 are LGHNA and YNFKEQ. The CDR3 loop is CASSHRLAEGPFYEQYF. CDR3 bases: TGTGCCAGCAGCCATCGTCTAGCGGAAGGGCCTTTCTACGAGCAGTACTTC.

The gene calls are TRBV6-1 and TRBJ2-1; maybe TRBD2 (5 bases). Germline loops: CDR1 MNHNS, CDR2 SASEGT. V lost 6 bases to trimming and J lost 9 bases, with 12 bases between them. The CDR3 totals 12 residues. The DNA for the CDR3 is TGTGCCAGCAGGTTTCCTAGCACTGAGCAGTTCTTC. It translates to CASRFPSTEQFF.

This sequence joins TRBV21-1 and TRBJ2-3; TRBD1, the table's D call, lacks a check against the DNA. TRBV21-1 is a pseudogene locus. The CDR3 has 17 amino acids. The CDR3 coding sequence is TGTGCCAGCAGCAAACCCTCGAACCGGGACACACAGAATACGCAGTATTTT. This encodes CASSKPSNRDTQNTQYF.

The chain is built from TRBV20-1 and TRBJ2-7; D unresolved. This CDR3 contains 13 residues. Per the germline V gene, CDR1 is DFQATT and CDR2 is SNEGSKA (reference sequence). V shed 6 bases and J shed 3 bases, with 15 bases lying between them. The CDR3 loop reads CSAARQANYEQYF. The CDR3 DNA sequence: TGCAGTGCCGCTCGCCAGGCCAACTACGAGCAGTACTTC.

This clonotype was counted between two and nine times. The genes are TRBV12-3 or TRBV12-4 and TRBJ1-6; 7 bases agree with TRBD1. Losses at the gene ends were 5 bases for V and 5 bases for J; bases not matched to a gene: 3. The CDR3 has 14 amino acids. The CDR3 DNA reads TGTGCCAGCAGTGGGACAGAAAATAATTCACCCCTCCACTTT. Its translation is CASSGTENNSPLHF.

This clonotype occurred a few times. V and J are TRBV20-1 and TRBJ2-7, with 9 bases fitting TRBD1. Trimming took 6 bases from V and 2 from J; bases not matched to a gene: 8. Per the germline V gene, CDR1 is DFQATT and CDR2 is SNEGSKA (reference sequence). The CDR3 length is 14 residues. The CDR3 is CSAVDRDRAYEQYF. For the CDR3, the DNA is TGCAGTGCGGTAGACCGGGACAGGGCCTACGAGCAGTACTTC.

The V call is TRBV7-2, the J call TRBJ2-5; the match to TRBD2 covers 13 bases. Germline CDR1 SGHTA, CDR2 FQGNSA. The CDR3 extends over 18 amino acids. The V segment lost 5 bases and the J segment 7 bases; nucleotides outside the gene matches: 16. Written as DNA, the CDR3 is TGTGCCAGCAGCCGGCTACTAGCGGGAGGGCCGGGTGGAGGGACCCAGTACTTC. This encodes CASSRLLAGGPGGGTQYF.

The table lists this clonotype with a count of one. The rearrangement links TRBV5-5 to TRBJ2-1; no definite D call. With 0 bases removed from V and 7 bases from J, the gap between germline ends came to 14 bases. Germline CDR1 reads SGHKS; CDR2 reads YYEKEE (reference sequence). This CDR3 has 15 residues. CDR3 residues: CASSLGRVERNEQFF. The CDR3 DNA is TGTGCCAGCAGCTTGGGTAGGGTGGAGAGAAATGAGCAGTTCTTC.

This clonotype has only one observation. The chain combines TRBV7-2 with TRBJ2-7, with D perhaps TRBD2 (6 bases). This CDR3 is 16 amino acids long. CDR1 is SGHTA, CDR2 FQGNSA, per germline. Trimming left V 3 bases short and J 0 bases short, with 15 bases between. The CDR3 loop reads CASSFSTGTDSYEQYF. DNA for the CDR3: TGTGCCAGCAGCTTCTCCACCGGGACTGACTCCTACGAGCAGTACTTC.

The chain couples TRBV10-3 to TRBJ1-1; a possible D gene is TRBD1 (6 bases). Germline V gene lookup returns CDR1 ENHRY and CDR2 SYGVKD. Trimming removed 4 bases at V and 5 bases at J, with 14 bases between. The length of the CDR3 is 14 residues. The CDR3 DNA reads TGTGCCATCAGTGCTGCGGACAGTGGGACTGAAGCTTTCTTT. It is translated as CAISAADSGTEAFF.

This clonotype was observed a handful of times. V and J are TRBV10-3 and TRBJ1-1, with D possibly TRBD1 on 6 matching bases. The CDR3 covers 13 residues. V lost 11 bases and J lost 11, with 24 bases in between. Germline CDR1 is ENHRY and CDR2 is SYGVKD. DNA for the CDR3: TGTGCCGTACAGGGTTCGAATTTCGAGCCCGCTTTCTTT. Translation: CAVQGSNFEPAFF.

The V gene is TRBV5-1, the J gene TRBJ1-4; D is possibly TRBD1 (6 bases). V gave up 3 bases and J gave up 4 bases, with 22 bases separating them. This CDR3 is 18 amino acids long. Per germline, CDR1 SGHRS and CDR2 YFSETQ. DNA of the CDR3: TGCGCCAGCAGCTATGTAGATGTACACGGGACACGTAATGAAAAACTGTTTTTT. Translation gives CASSYVDVHGTRNEKLFF.

This clonotype was counted between two and nine times. The V call is TRBV7-9, the J call TRBJ1-1, with D possibly TRBD1 on 5 matching bases. V was clipped by 4 bases and J by 3 bases, with 15 bases between them. Germline V gene lookup returns CDR1 SEHNR and CDR2 FQNEAQ (reference sequence). The CDR3 extends over 15 amino acids. The DNA for the CDR3 is TGTGCCAGCAGCTCCCCAGACAGATCCCACACTGAAGCTTTCTTT. It yields the protein CASSSPDRSHTEAFF.

CDR3 DNA sequence: TGCGCCAGCAGACCCGCTGGGCAGAGCTCCTACAATGAGCAGTACTTC. Translating gives CASRPAGQSSYNEQYF. J is TRBJ2-7 and V is TRBV5-1; D ambiguous. V was trimmed by 5 bases and J by 7 bases, leaving 25 bases between them. The CDR3 extends over 16 amino acids. CDR1 SGHRS and CDR2 YFSETQ come from the germline V gene.

The chain employs TRBV29-1 and TRBJ2-4; no firm D call. Germline V lookup: CDR1 SQVTM, CDR2 ANQGSEA. The germline V and J ends were trimmed by 7 bases and 0 bases, with 13 bases remaining between them. The length of the CDR3 is 14 residues. The chain's CDR3 is CSARTSTAKNIQYF. Written as DNA, the CDR3 is TGCAGCGCCAGGACCTCAACAGCCAAAAACATTCAGTACTTC.

This clonotype was picked up a small number of times. In DNA form, the CDR3 reads TGCGCCAGCAGCCGAGGGACAGGGAATACCTACGAGCAGTACTTC. This sequence encodes CASSRGTGNTYEQYF. The chain recombines TRBV4-3 with TRBJ2-7, with 9 bases matching TRBD1. J lost 2 bases, V lost 4 bases, and 6 bases had no gene match. The CDR3 contains 15 residues. The germline V gene has CDR1 LGHNA and CDR2 YSLEER.

This rearrangement joins TRBV29-1 to TRBJ2-5; 7 nucleotides line up with TRBD2. V lost 5 bases to trimming and J lost 3 bases; unmatched junction nucleotides: 3. CDR3 length: 12 amino acids. Germline V gene sequence: CDR1 SQVTM, CDR2 ANQGSEA. The CDR3 coding sequence is TGCAGCGTTAGGAGCGGGGAAGAGACCCAGTACTTC. Its protein product is CSVRSGEETQYF.

This chain joins TRBV20-1 and TRBJ2-1, with a possible D match to TRBD2 (7 bases). Germline lookup yields CDR1 DFQATT and CDR2 SNEGSKA (reference sequence). The CDR3 extends over 18 amino acids. The V end was cut by 1 base, the J end by 5 bases, with 24 bases between. The CDR3 loop is CSARVTLSGTKTHNEQFF. CDR3 DNA sequence: TGCAGTGCTAGAGTTACCTTAAGCGGGACAAAGACCCACAATGAGCAGTTCTTC.